The 20 T cell receptor beta chains listed next were all sequenced from one sample in a study of blood T cells in healthy people across ages. Alongside a J-beta primer mix, a sample-barcoded 5' primer served in a second PCR lasting roughly 6 to 12 cycles. MiXCR, applied by TCRdb to the 5' RACE reads, yields one record per CDR3 protein. Among almost 1 million distinct CDR3 sequences listed, about 51% were seen once. Sequences were obtained from blood. The source of these receptors is a woman aged 60-70 years in good health.

A word on this clonotype: A read error may produce the germline difference seen at one junction end. V usage is TRBV27 and J usage is TRBJ2-3, with no clear D. CDR3 length equals 13 residues. Germline loops: CDR1 MNHEY, CDR2 SMNVEV (reference sequence). This CDR3 is CASKLMSTDMQYF. CDR3 bases: TGTGCCAGCAAACTGATGAGCACAGATATGCAGTATTTT.

The chain uses TRBV6-1 and TRBJ1-2; D uncertain. This CDR3 has 17 residues. Germline V gene lookup returns CDR1 MNHNS and CDR2 SASEGT. V lost 2 bases and J lost 4, with 20 bases in between. In DNA form, the CDR3 reads TGTGCCAGCAGTGAACAGGCCGTGGACCTAGTCTGCTATGGCTACACCTTC. Protein: CASSEQAVDLVCYGYTF.

V gene TRBV4-3 combines with J gene TRBJ2-6; TRBD1 agrees at 7 bases. This CDR3 has 19 amino acids. Per the germline V gene, CDR1 is LGHNA and CDR2 is YSLEER. Trimming cost V 4 bases and J 2 bases; bases outside gene matches: 14. CDR3 coding DNA: TGCGCCAGCAGCCTGGGGGACAGACATACTATTGCTGGGGCCAACGTCCTGACTTTC. Encoded protein: CASSLGDRHTIAGANVLTF.

This clonotype was counted only a few times. The rearrangement links TRBV12-3 or TRBV12-4 to TRBJ2-7; D possibly corresponds to TRBD2 (6 bases). The CDR3 spans 15 residues. Trimming stripped 6 bases from V and 5 bases from J, with 20 bases between. The CDR3 sequence is CASSPFRGTPHEQYF. Written as DNA, the CDR3 is TGTGCCAGCAGCCCCTTCCGGGGGACCCCCCACGAGCAGTACTTC.

This chain links TRBV7-8 with TRBJ1-4, with D perhaps matching TRBD1 (5 bases). The CDR3 extends over 17 amino acids. CDR1 and CDR2 from the germline V gene are SGHVS and FQNEAQ. Trimming removed 5 bases at V and 0 bases at J, with 16 bases between. CDR3 in DNA: TGTGCCAGCAGCCCTCGCGTGGGGGGAGCAACTAATGAAAAACTGTTTTTT. Amino acids: CASSPRVGGATNEKLFF.

In this sample, this clonotype turned up a few times. The rearrangement links TRBV29-1 to TRBJ2-3; the D gene is possibly TRBD2 (6 bases). Germline V gene lookup returns CDR1 SQVTM and CDR2 ANQGSEA. Trimming left V 7 bases short and J 2 bases short, with 31 bases between. This CDR3 has 19 amino acids. DNA for the CDR3: TGCAGCGGCCGGGGCCGGGACTCCAGAAGGGGCTATTCCACAGATACGCAGTATTTT. This codes for CSGRGRDSRRGYSTDTQYF.

This rearrangement joins TRBV25-1 to TRBJ2-5, with TRBD1 matching 8 bases. The V gene end was trimmed by 7 bases and the J gene end by 4 bases; junction bases not matched to a gene: 5. This CDR3 is built from 13 residues. CDR1 is MGHDK, CDR2 SYGVNS, per germline. The CDR3 DNA follows: TGTGCCAGCAACAGGGGGTTGGGAGAGACCCAGTACTTC. It is translated as CASNRGLGETQYF. Full variable domain (rest looked up from reference TRBV25-1 and TRBJ2-5): EADIYQTPRYLVIGTGKKITLECSQTMGHDKMYWYQQDPGMELHLIHYSYGVNSTEKGDLSSESTVSRIRTEHFPLTLESARPSHTSQYLCASNRGLGETQYFGPGTRLLVL.

The CDR3 region is CASSKTSGSTDTQYF. The CDR3 DNA reads TGTGCCAGCAGCAAGACTAGCGGGAGCACAGATACGCAGTATTTT. This chain connects TRBV12-3 or TRBV12-4 to TRBJ2-3; 10 bases are a match to TRBD2. The V segment lost 6 bases and the J segment 0 bases; nucleotides outside the gene matches: 3. This CDR3 has 15 amino acids.

This chain uses TRBV12-3 or TRBV12-4 with TRBJ2-3, with 9 bases fitting TRBD2. The CDR3 loop spans 18 amino acids. After removal of 5 bases from V and 0 bases from J, the junction contained 12 bases not matched to a gene. DNA for the CDR3: TGTGCCAGCAGTCCTCTCCCAGGACTAGCGCCTAGCACAGATACGCAGTATTTT. This gives the protein CASSPLPGLAPSTDTQYF.

The V and J genes are TRBV28 and TRBJ1-1, with 8 bases that match TRBD1. Looked up from germline, CDR1 is MDHEN and CDR2 is SYDVKM. The CDR3 loop spans 12 amino acids. V was clipped by 11 bases and J by 6 bases; unmatched bases: 8. The CDR3 protein is CAGRTGHAEAFF. Here the CDR3 DNA reads TGTGCCGGCCGGACAGGGCACGCTGAAGCTTTCTTT. The variable domain in full, with the rest retrieved from reference TRBV28 and TRBJ1-1, is DVKVTQSSRYLVKRTGEKVFLECVQDMDHENMFWYRQDPGLGLRLIYFSYDVKMKEKGDIPEGYSVSREKKERFSLILESASTNQTSMYLCAGRTGHAEAFFGQGTRLTVV.

This clonotype was seen more than once but under ten times. V and J are TRBV7-9 and TRBJ1-2; 9 bases are shared with TRBD1. The CDR3 runs to 15 residues. After removal of 2 bases from V and 6 bases from J, the junction contained 7 bases not matched to a gene. The germline gives CDR1 SEHNR, CDR2 FQNEAQ (reference sequence). The CDR3 DNA is TGTGCCAGCAGCTTAAATTTACAGGGGGCGAATGGCTACACCTTC. Translated, it gives CASSLNLQGANGYTF.

This chain connects TRBV3-1 to TRBJ1-2, with 7 bases identical to TRBD1. The CDR3 is 15 residues long. Germline trimming cut 0 bases from V and 7 bases from J; bases unmatched to any gene: 8. The germline V gene encodes CDR1 LGHDT and CDR2 YNNKEL (reference sequence). In DNA form, the CDR3 reads TGTGCCAGCAGCCAAGATCTTAAGGGGGCTGGTGGCTACACCTTC. Translating it yields CASSQDLKGAGGYTF.

Turning to this clonotype: Its ends do not fully match the called genes, so a read error is possible. This rearrangement joins TRBV27 to TRBJ2-7; TRBD2 agrees at 10 bases. Germline CDR1 and CDR2: MNHEY and SMNVEV (reference sequence). The CDR3 consists of 15 residues. The CDR3 loop is CASSPPASGSYGQYF. DNA of the CDR3: TGTGCCAGCAGTCCCCCGGCTAGCGGGAGCTACGGGCAGTACTTC.

The chain has TRBV11-3 and TRBJ2-6; D unresolved. This CDR3 has 13 residues. Germline-derived CDR1 and CDR2 are SGHNT and YENEEA. V was clipped by 5 bases and J by 6 bases, with 8 bases between them. The CDR3 here is CASSQRPANVLTF. In DNA, the CDR3 is TGTGCCAGCAGCCAAAGGCCGGCCAACGTCCTGACTTTC.

This chain connects TRBV7-9 to TRBJ2-5, with D possibly matching TRBD2 (5 bases). V was shortened by 8 bases and J by 5 bases, with 12 bases between the two germline ends. The germline CDR1 and CDR2 sequences are SEHNR and FQNEAQ (reference sequence). The CDR3 extends over 12 amino acids. CDR3 residues: CASSSSSETQYF. CDR3 DNA: TGTGCCAGCTCCTCTAGCTCCGAGACCCAGTACTTC.

The sample holds a few counts of this clonotype. The V and J genes are TRBV20-1 and TRBJ2-5; no clear D gene. V lost 3 bases, J lost 3 bases, and 11 bases lay in between. Looked up from germline, CDR1 is DFQATT and CDR2 is SNEGSKA (reference sequence). CDR3 size: 13 residues. The CDR3 protein is CSARGWAEETQYF. CDR3 sequence (DNA): TGCAGTGCTAGGGGATGGGCAGAAGAGACCCAGTACTTC.

V is TRBV18 and J is TRBJ1-2; D is unresolved. This CDR3 is built from 14 residues. Per the germline V gene, CDR1 is KGHSH and CDR2 is LQKENI. Trimming removed 3 bases at V and 6 bases at J, with 14 bases between. As DNA, the CDR3 is TGTGCCAGCTCACCCTCGCGCGGTGCCCATGGCTACACCTTC. This sequence encodes CASSPSRGAHGYTF.

The rearrangement uses TRBV7-2 and TRBJ2-1; 7 nucleotides line up with TRBD1. Per the germline V gene, CDR1 is SGHTA and CDR2 is FQGNSA. V shed 5 bases and J 5 bases; nucleotides not matched to a gene: 6. This CDR3 comprises 14 residues. CDR3 protein: CASSQGQTHNEQFF. CDR3 nucleotide sequence: TGTGCCAGCAGCCAGGGACAGACACACAATGAGCAGTTCTTC.

The chain couples TRBV12-3 or TRBV12-4 to TRBJ1-5; 8 bases are a match to TRBD1. Trimming took 1 base from V and 3 from J; bases not matched to a gene: 2. The CDR3 runs 15 residues. The CDR3 spells CASSLGQGINQPQHF. The CDR3 DNA is TGTGCCAGCAGTTTAGGACAGGGGATCAATCAGCCCCAGCATTTT.

This clonotype was seen a few times. The chain combines TRBV25-1 with TRBJ2-7; 13 bases are a match to TRBD2. J gave up 2 bases and V 3 bases, and 4 bases lay outside the gene matches. This CDR3 is built from 16 residues. Looked up from germline, CDR1 is MGHDK and CDR2 is SYGVNS. The CDR3 DNA sequence: TGTGCCAGCAGTGACCCCGGACTAGCGGGAGCCTACGAGCAGTACTTC. Protein: CASSDPGLAGAYEQYF.